The entry that follows covers one T cell receptor (beta chain) sequence. This sample was included in a study of Ad26.COV2.S vaccination and SARS-CoV-2 variants. Treatment given: 19 received Ad26.COV2.S at low or high dose, single or two shots; about 5 received placebo; per-sample allocation not given. The investigators took samples on day 63 after the first vaccine or placebo injection. Some clones are missing from TCRdb's copy, which holds only in-frame ones; the method was immunoSEQ multiplex PCR. The sample yields roughly 680,000 clones, around 90% seen once. Trimming at V came to 3 bases and at J to 3 bases, leaving 2 bases not matched to a gene. The CDR3 contains 13 residues. CDR1 is SGHKS and CDR2 is YYEKEE in the germline V gene (reference sequence).

The specimen comprised peripheral blood, sampled in a trial of Ad26.COV2.S vaccine versus placebo. This receptor was obtained from a person between 18 and 65 years old who received the Ad26.COV2.S COVID-19 vaccine or a placebo. The chain couples TRBV5-5 to TRBJ1-1; TRBD1 agrees at 7 bases. CDR3 nucleotide sequence: TGTGCCAGCAGCTCTCAGGGGGACACTGAAGCTTTCTTT. It codes for CASSSQGDTEAFF.